Following are 5 T cell receptor beta chains from one sample sequenced in a study of patients and donors after allogeneic stem cell transplantation (dated by TCRdb to the early 2020s). Preparation of the library involved RT-PCR. Sequencer: NextSeq 550. Using fastp trimming at Q25 and MiXCR clonotype assembly, TCRdb reanalyzed the public sequencing data and kept in-frame beta chains. Rows merge per CDR3 protein into single entries with the most common DNA and genes. For this sample the table gives hundreds of thousands of distinct CDR3 sequences, of which around 16% were detected only once. The top ten hold roughly 7% of the sample. Specimen: blood, either unsorted or a sorted T cell fraction (not recorded which). Receptors originate from a human donor who was either an allogeneic HSCT recipient or a stem cell or donor lymphocyte infusion donor (not recorded which). It is not recorded whose cells these are; they may come from a transplant donor.

The chain is built from TRBV29-1 and TRBJ2-5, with 9 bases that match TRBD1. CDR3 length: 17 amino acids. In germline, CDR1 is SQVTM, CDR2 ANQGSEA. The junction had 14 bases not matched to a gene; V was cut back by 2 bases and J by 4 bases. This CDR3 is CSVELWDREFLRETQYF. The CDR3 DNA reads as TGCAGCGTTGAACTATGGGACAGGGAATTTTTGCGAGAGACCCAGTACTTC.

The chain joins TRBV3-1 to TRBJ1-2, with a tentative D call TRBD1 (6 bases). There are 15 residues in the CDR3. CDR1 and CDR2 (germline): LGHDT, YNNKEL (reference sequence). V was shortened by 2 bases and J by 5 bases, with 15 bases between the two germline ends. CDR3 region: CASSQTDRIEYGYTF. CDR3 coding DNA: TGTGCCAGCAGCCAAACCGACAGGATCGAGTATGGCTACACCTTC.

This clonotype was seen a handful of times. This sequence joins TRBV25-1 and TRBJ2-1, with TRBD2 matching 10 bases. This CDR3 has 13 amino acids. Germline assignment: CDR1 MGHDK and CDR2 SYGVNS. J was trimmed by 14 bases and V by 2 bases; bases with no gene match: 6. DNA for the CDR3: TGTGCCAGCAGTGAAGGACTAGCGGTGTCAAAGTTCTTC. Its translation: CASSEGLAVSKFF. The whole variable domain, remainder taken from reference TRBV25-1 and TRBJ2-1, is EADIYQTPRYLVIGTGKKITLECSQTMGHDKMYWYQQDPGMELHLIHYSYGVNSTEKGDLSSESTVSRIRTEHFPLTLESARPSHTSQYLCASSEGLAVSKFFGPGTRLTVL.

The table lists this clonotype with a few counts. This CDR3 reads CASSQDRVAGRTGELFF. The CDR3 coding sequence is TGTGCCAGCAGCCAAGATCGGGTAGCGGGGAGGACCGGGGAGCTGTTTTTT. V and J are TRBV4-2 and TRBJ2-2; 8 bases align to TRBD2. Looked up from germline, CDR1 is LGHNA and CDR2 is YNFKEQ. The CDR3 sequence is 17 residues long. With V trimmed by 0 bases and J by 5 bases, 8 bases remained unmatched.

In this sample, this clonotype turned up many times. V and J are TRBV5-1 and TRBJ1-5; 9 bases line up with TRBD1. V gave up 4 bases and J gave up 4 bases; unmatched junction bases: 9. This CDR3 is 16 amino acids long. Germline loops: CDR1 SGHRS, CDR2 YFSETQ. This CDR3 reads CASSPGVGQGNQPQHF. The CDR3 nucleotides read TGCGCCAGCAGCCCTGGAGTCGGACAGGGGAATCAGCCCCAGCATTTT.